This T cell receptor (beta chain) comes out of a study of T cells in Graves' hyperthyroidism and ophthalmopathy. Study-wide results and caveats: Most thyroid-expanded clonotypes above 0.001 were also found in blood. A 13 V-J signature model discriminated ophthalmopathy versus stable hyperthyroidism.

This clonotype was recorded at least ten times. Its specificity is unknown. The CDR3 length is 15 residues. Trimming took 5 bases from V and 6 from J; bases not matched to a gene: 7. Inclusion characteristics of ophthalmopathy patients comprised a Clinical Activity Score of at least 3, a NOSPECS grade of at least 4, and duration under 3 months. Clinicians diagnosed patients from clinical symptoms, serum thyroxine and TRAb, thyroid ultrasound and orbital computed tomography. RNA transcripts gave rise to amplified TCR beta CDR3 regions. TCR CDR3 underwent first-round RT-PCR with the HTBI primer set. One entry per CDR3 protein, called by TCRdb with MiXCR from the multiplex PCR reads. The sample has around 340,000 distinct CDR3 sequences, 15% to 20% seen once.

The sequence was obtained from a woman aged 40 to 55 with Graves' ophthalmopathy. Sequencing was done on a sample of blood. The chain uses TRBV12-3 or TRBV12-4 and TRBJ2-2, with 9 bases identical to TRBD1. CDR3 region: CASSPGTGSAGELFF. CDR3 sequence (DNA): TGTGCCAGCAGTCCCGGGACAGGGTCGGCCGGGGAGCTGTTTTTT.